Listed below are T cell receptor beta chains from one sample, sequenced in a study of T cells after yellow fever vaccination. MiXCR was run by TCRdb on the 5' RACE reads, yielding one entry per CDR3 protein. This table has around 340,000 distinct CDR3 sequences, about an eighth appearing once. The sample was CD4+ T cells sorted from PBMCs, taken 15 days after the yellow fever booster vaccination. Every receptor here comes from a man aged 18 to 35 who received the YFV17D yellow fever vaccine. Each CDR3 is given with its conserved first and last residue. D genes are given only for firm matches. Where a row states a size, it is once, few, many or the class of an expanded clone; other rows omit it.

V	size	D	J	DNA	CDR3
TRBV5-1	few	-	TRBJ2-5	TGCGCCAGCAGCTTGCTGGCCGAAGGAGAGACCCAGTACTTC	CASSLLAEGETQYF
TRBV18	few	-	TRBJ2-2	TGTGCCAGCTCACCATCCGGGGCCACCGGGGAGCTGTTTTTT	CASSPSGATGELFF
TRBV9	-	-	TRBJ1-1	TGTGCCAGCAGCGTAGATGACAGGCGCACTGAAGCTTTCTTT	CASSVDDRRTEAFF
TRBV7-3	-	TRBD1	TRBJ1-1	TGTGCCAGCAGCCCCAGGGGGTATGGAGGGGGGGAGGACACTGAAGCTTTCTTT	CASSPRGYGGGEDTEAFF
TRBV27	few	TRBD1	TRBJ2-1	TGTGCCAGCAGCCCACAGGGGCTTAGCTTACGCGAGCAGTTCTTC	CASSPQGLSLREQFF
TRBV5-5	many	TRBD1	TRBJ2-3	TGTGCCAGCAGGTCGACAGGGGGCACGGATACGCAGTATTTT	CASRSTGGTDTQYF
TRBV6-5	-	TRBD2	TRBJ2-5	TGTGCCAGCACCGTCGGGACTAGTTCCGAGACCCAGTACTTC	CASTVGTSSETQYF
TRBV5-5	-	-	TRBJ1-2	TGTGCCAGCAGCTTGGGACAGGACTACCATGGCTACACCTTC	CASSLGQDYHGYTF
TRBV5-1	many	-	TRBJ2-7	TGCGCCAGCAGCTTGGGAAGGGACGAGCAGTACTTC	CASSLGRDEQYF
TRBV5-5	-	-	TRBJ1-1	TGTGCCAGCAGCTTGGTTTCTGAAGCTTTCTTT	CASSLVSEAFF
TRBV30	few	-	TRBJ2-1	TGTGCCTGGAGGGGGAGCAGAGAGCAGTTCTTC	CAWRGSREQFF
TRBV4-3	-	TRBD2	TRBJ2-3	TGCGCCAGCAGCCACAGAAGCGGGGGAGCAGATACGCAGTATTTT	CASSHRSGGADTQYF
TRBV7-2	-	-	TRBJ1-2	TGTGCCAGCAGCCGCCAGGCGATAGAGTCTAACTATGGCTACACCTTC	CASSRQAIESNYGYTF
TRBV21-1	-	-	TRBJ2-1	TGTGCCAGCAGCAAGGGGAAAAGTCACAATGAGCAGTTCTTC	CASSKGKSHNEQFF
TRBV20-1	-	TRBD2	TRBJ2-1	TGCAGTGCTAGAAATATCCAGCGGGGGCCGCGCAATGAGCAGTTCTTC	CSARNIQRGPRNEQFF
TRBV19	few	TRBD1	TRBJ2-5	TGTGCCAGTAGTATTTGGACAGGGGGATTGGAGACCCAGTACTTC	CASSIWTGGLETQYF
TRBV5-1	-	-	TRBJ2-3	TGCGCCAGCAGCCTAAGACAGACTATCACAGATACGCAGTATTTT	CASSLRQTITDTQYF
TRBV10-3	few	-	TRBJ1-4	TGTGCCATCAGTGAAGGGAGCCCCAGCGAAAAACTGTTTTTT	CAISEGSPSEKLFF
TRBV3-1	few	-	TRBJ1-5	TGTGCCAGCAGCGAAAACTCAGGCCCCCAGCATTTT	CASSENSGPQHF
TRBV4-3	-	TRBD1	TRBJ1-2	TGCGCCAGCAGCCAAGGGGGGACAGGGGCGTATGGCTACACCTTC	CASSQGGTGAYGYTF
TRBV5-1	many	TRBD1	TRBJ2-5	TGCGCCAGCAGCTTTGCACAGGGGACCTACCAAGAGACCCAGTACTTC	CASSFAQGTYQETQYF
TRBV29-1	-	-	TRBJ1-1	TGCAGCACGGACAGAGAAGCTTTCTTT	CSTDREAFF
TRBV7-2	few	TRBD1	TRBJ1-2	TGTGCCAGCAGCTCCTCGACAGGGGGTGGCTACACCTTC	CASSSSTGGGYTF
TRBV12-3/TRBV12-4	many	-	TRBJ1-5	TGTGCCAGCAGTTTAGGGGGAACCGTTCAGCCCCAGCATTTT	CASSLGGTVQPQHF
TRBV6-2/TRBV6-3	-	-	TRBJ2-2	TGTGCCAGTGAAGAGGGCAGCGCCGGGGAGCTGTTTTTT	CASEEGSAGELFF
TRBV6-2/TRBV6-3	few	TRBD1	TRBJ1-1	TGTGCCAGCAGTAAAGGGCGATGGGGACAGCAGAACACTGAAGCTTTCTTT	CASSKGRWGQQNTEAFF
TRBV21-1	-	-	TRBJ1-1	TGTGCCAGCCTTAGGTCTGGAGCTTTCTTT	CASLRSGAFF
TRBV14	-	-	TRBJ1-2	TGTGCCAGCAGCCACCGGGGGAACTATGGCTACACCTTC	CASSHRGNYGYTF
TRBV2	-	TRBD1	TRBJ1-1	TGTGCCGCACTCCGGGACAGGGGATTCCCTGAAGCTTTCTTT	CAALRDRGFPEAFF
TRBV20-1	-	TRBD2	TRBJ2-3	TGCAGTGCTAGATGGGGGGGAAGCACAGATACGCAGTATTTT	CSARWGGSTDTQYF
TRBV4-3	few	-	TRBJ1-6	TGCGCCAGCAGCCAATTAAGGGACCCTAATTCACCCCTCCACTTT	CASSQLRDPNSPLHF
TRBV5-1	few	-	TRBJ2-3	TGCGCCAGCAGCTTGGGGTGGGCCACAGATACGCAGTATTTT	CASSLGWATDTQYF
TRBV7-8	-	-	TRBJ2-7	TGTGCCAGCAGCTTAGTATCGGTGGGAACCTACGAGCAGTACTTC	CASSLVSVGTYEQYF
TRBV14	many	-	TRBJ2-1	TGTGCCAGCAGCCAACCCCACAATGAGCAGTTCTTC	CASSQPHNEQFF
TRBV28	-	TRBD1	TRBJ2-4	TGTGCCAGCAGTTCCCGGGACAGGGCCCAAAACATTCAGTACTTC	CASSSRDRAQNIQYF
TRBV5-5	-	-	TRBJ2-1	TGTGCCAGCAGCCGCCCAGGGAGCGGCCTCAATGAGCAGTTCTTC	CASSRPGSGLNEQFF
TRBV10-2	-	-	TRBJ2-7	TGCGCCAGCAGCAAAAGGACACCTACCTACGAGCAGTACTTC	CASSKRTPTYEQYF
TRBV11-2	many	TRBD2	TRBJ2-1	TGTGCCAGCAGCTTTATACTAGCGGGGGGTGAGCAGTTCTTC	CASSFILAGGEQFF
TRBV9	few	-	TRBJ1-2	TGTGCCAGCAGCGTTGAGCCTAACTATGGCTACACCTTC	CASSVEPNYGYTF
TRBV6-2/TRBV6-3	-	-	TRBJ1-1	TGTGCCAGCCTAAAGGGGGGAACGGGCAACACTGAAGCTTTCTTT	CASLKGGTGNTEAFF
TRBV7-2	few	-	TRBJ1-2	TGTGCCAGCAGCTTTTCGCGGGACTCCTATGGCTACACCTTC	CASSFSRDSYGYTF
TRBV21-1	few	-	TRBJ1-4	TGTGCCAGCAGCAAAGATTGGGGAATACCAACTAATGAAAAACTGTTTTTT	CASSKDWGIPTNEKLFF
TRBV24-1	-	TRBD1	TRBJ1-5	TGTGCCACCAGTGATTCGGGACAGGGTCGGAATCAGCCCCAGCATTTT	CATSDSGQGRNQPQHF
TRBV7-2	many	-	TRBJ1-2	TGTGCCAGCAGCCAACAACCATATGGCTACACCTTC	CASSQQPYGYTF
TRBV3-1	few	-	TRBJ2-4	TGTGCCAGCAGCGAACGGGTAAACATTCAGTACTTC	CASSERVNIQYF
TRBV18	-	TRBD1	TRBJ1-5	TGTGCCAGCTCACCTACGGGACAGGGTAGCAATCAGCCCCAGCATTTT	CASSPTGQGSNQPQHF
TRBV7-8	few	TRBD2	TRBJ2-5	TGTGCCAGCAGCTTAAATCTAGCGGGCGGCGAGACCCAGTACTTC	CASSLNLAGGETQYF
TRBV15	few	-	TRBJ1-5	TGTGCCACCCGTGTCGGTCAGCCCCAGCATTTT	CATRVGQPQHF
TRBV4-2	few	-	TRBJ1-5	TGTGCCAGCAGCCCCGGCAGGGGTGGGCCGGGGTTCAATCAGCCCCAGCATTTT	CASSPGRGGPGFNQPQHF
TRBV28	-	-	TRBJ2-2	TGTGCCAGCCTCACAGGGAACACCGGGGAGCTGTTTTTT	CASLTGNTGELFF
TRBV6-6	-	TRBD1	TRBJ1-2	TGTGCCAGCAGCTGGGACAGGGGTGGCTATGGCTACACCTTC	CASSWDRGGYGYTF
TRBV7-2	-	-	TRBJ2-5	TGTGCCAGCAGCCCCCGGCAGGGTCCGGAGACCCAGTACTTC	CASSPRQGPETQYF
TRBV12-5	few	-	TRBJ1-5	TGTGCTAGGGCCAACAAAAATCAGCCCCAGCATTTT	CARANKNQPQHF